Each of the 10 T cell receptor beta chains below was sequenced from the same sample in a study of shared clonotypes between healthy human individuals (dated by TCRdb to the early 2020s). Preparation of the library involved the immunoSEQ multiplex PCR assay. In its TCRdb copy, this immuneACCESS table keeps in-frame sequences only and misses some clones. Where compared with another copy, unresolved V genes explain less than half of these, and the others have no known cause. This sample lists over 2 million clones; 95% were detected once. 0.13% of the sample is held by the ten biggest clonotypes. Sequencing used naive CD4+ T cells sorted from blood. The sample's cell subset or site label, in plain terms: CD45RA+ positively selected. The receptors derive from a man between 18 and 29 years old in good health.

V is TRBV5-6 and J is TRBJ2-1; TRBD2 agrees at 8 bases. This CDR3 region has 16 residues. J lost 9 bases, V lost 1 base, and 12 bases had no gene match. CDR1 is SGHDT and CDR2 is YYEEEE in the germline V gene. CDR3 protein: CASSLISGIVGPEQFF. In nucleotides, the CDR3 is TGTGCCAGCAGCTTGATTAGCGGGATTGTAGGGCCTGAGCAGTTCTTC.

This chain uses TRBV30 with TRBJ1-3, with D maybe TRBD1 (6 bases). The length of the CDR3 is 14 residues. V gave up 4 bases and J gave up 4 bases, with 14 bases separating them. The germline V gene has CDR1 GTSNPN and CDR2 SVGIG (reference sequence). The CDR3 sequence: CAWTSGASGNTIYF. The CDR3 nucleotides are TGTGCCTGGACGTCGGGGGCGTCGGGAAACACCATATATTTT.

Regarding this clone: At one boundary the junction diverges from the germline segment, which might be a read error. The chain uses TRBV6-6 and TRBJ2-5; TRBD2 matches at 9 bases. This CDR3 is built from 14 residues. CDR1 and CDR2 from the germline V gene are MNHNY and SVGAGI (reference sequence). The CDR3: CASSPAAGGLQSHF. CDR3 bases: TGTGCCAGCAGCCCCGCGGCGGGAGGGCTTCAATCTCACTTC.

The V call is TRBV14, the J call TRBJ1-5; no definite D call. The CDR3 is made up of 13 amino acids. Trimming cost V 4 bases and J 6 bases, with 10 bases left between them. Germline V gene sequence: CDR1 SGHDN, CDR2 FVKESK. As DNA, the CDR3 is TGTGCCAGCAGCCGCGGCCTTGGTCAGCCCCAGCATTTT. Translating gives CASSRGLGQPQHF.

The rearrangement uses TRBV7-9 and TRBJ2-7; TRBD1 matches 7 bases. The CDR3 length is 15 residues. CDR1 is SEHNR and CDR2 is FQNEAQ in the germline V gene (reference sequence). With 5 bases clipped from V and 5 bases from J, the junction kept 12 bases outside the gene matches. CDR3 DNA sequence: TGTGCCAGCAGCGGGCACAGGGGATTGTCCCACGAGCAGTACTTC. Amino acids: CASSGHRGLSHEQYF.

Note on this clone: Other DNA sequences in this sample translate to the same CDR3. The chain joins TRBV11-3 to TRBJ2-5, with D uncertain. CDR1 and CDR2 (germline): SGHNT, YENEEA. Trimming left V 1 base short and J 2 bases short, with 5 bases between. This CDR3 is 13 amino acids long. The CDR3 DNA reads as TGTGCCAGCAGCTTAGGGCTTCAAGAGACCCAGTACTTC. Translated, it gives CASSLGLQETQYF.

The CDR3 is CAWSRGEITEAFF. For the CDR3, the DNA is TGTGCCTGGAGTCGAGGGGAGATCACTGAAGCTTTCTTT. The rearrangement links TRBV30 to TRBJ1-1; D possibly corresponds to TRBD1 (5 bases). The germline CDR1 and CDR2 sequences are GTSNPN and SVGIG (reference sequence). CDR3 length equals 13 residues. V was shortened by 2 bases and J by 4 bases, with 11 bases between the two germline ends.

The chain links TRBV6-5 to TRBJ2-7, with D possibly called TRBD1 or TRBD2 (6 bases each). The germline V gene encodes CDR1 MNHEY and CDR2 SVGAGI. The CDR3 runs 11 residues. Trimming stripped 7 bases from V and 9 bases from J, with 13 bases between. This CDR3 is CASKGGEGQYF. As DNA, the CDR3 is TGTGCCAGCAAGGGGGGTGAAGGGCAGTACTTC.

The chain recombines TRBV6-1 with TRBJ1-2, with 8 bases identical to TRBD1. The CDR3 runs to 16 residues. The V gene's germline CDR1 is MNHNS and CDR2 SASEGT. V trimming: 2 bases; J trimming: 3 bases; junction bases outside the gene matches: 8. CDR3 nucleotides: TGTGCCAGCAGTGAAAGCCCTGTGACAGGGGACTATGGCTACACCTTC. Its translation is CASSESPVTGDYGYTF.

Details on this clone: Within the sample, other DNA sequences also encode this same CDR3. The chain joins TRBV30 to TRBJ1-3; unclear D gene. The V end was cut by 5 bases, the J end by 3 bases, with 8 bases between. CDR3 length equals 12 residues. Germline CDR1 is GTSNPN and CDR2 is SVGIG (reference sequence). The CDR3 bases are TGTGCCTGGGGAGGGAGTGGAAACACCATATATTTT. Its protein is CAWGGSGNTIYF.